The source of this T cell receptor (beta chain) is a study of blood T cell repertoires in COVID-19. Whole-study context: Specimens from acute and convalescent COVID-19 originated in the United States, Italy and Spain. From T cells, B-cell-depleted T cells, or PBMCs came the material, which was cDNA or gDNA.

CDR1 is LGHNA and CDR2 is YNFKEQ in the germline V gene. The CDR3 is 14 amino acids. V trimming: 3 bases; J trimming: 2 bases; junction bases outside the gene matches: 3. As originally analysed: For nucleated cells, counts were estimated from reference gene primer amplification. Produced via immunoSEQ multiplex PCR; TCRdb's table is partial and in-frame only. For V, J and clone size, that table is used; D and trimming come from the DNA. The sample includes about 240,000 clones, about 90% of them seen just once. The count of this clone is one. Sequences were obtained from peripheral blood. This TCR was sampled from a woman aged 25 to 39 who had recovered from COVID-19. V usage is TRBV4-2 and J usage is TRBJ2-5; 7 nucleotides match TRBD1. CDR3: CASSQAGGQETQYF. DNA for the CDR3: TGTGCCAGCAGCCAGGCAGGGGGTCAAGAGACCCAGTACTTC.